Sequencing of this T cell receptor beta chain was carried out in a study of T cells in Graves' hyperthyroidism and ophthalmopathy. Study in general: At initial diagnosis, before any treatment had begun, peripheral blood was obtained. Study-wide points: Expanded thyroid clonotypes (above 0.001) were mostly also found in blood. From stable hyperthyroidism, ophthalmopathy was separated by a 13 V-J model.

TCR beta CDR3 regions were amplified from RNA transcripts. Primed by the HTBI set, a first-round RT-PCR was run on the TCR CDR3. One entry per CDR3 protein, called by TCRdb with MiXCR from the multiplex PCR reads. The table lists about 480,000 distinct CDR3 sequences, around 22% of them singletons, with over 9% in the top ten. This CDR3 comprises 14 residues. From germline, CDR1 is GTSNPN and CDR2 SVGIG (reference sequence). V lost 5 bases and J 1 base, leaving 12 bases between the germline ends. On this clonotype: What it binds is not known.

The sample taken for sequencing was blood. This chain links TRBV30 with TRBJ1-3; perhaps TRBD1 as D (5 bases). The sequence was collected from a woman in her 30s with Graves' ophthalmopathy. CDR3 nucleotides: TGTGCCTGGTTCCGGGGGGGATCTGGAAACACCATATATTTT. Residues: CAWFRGGSGNTIYF.